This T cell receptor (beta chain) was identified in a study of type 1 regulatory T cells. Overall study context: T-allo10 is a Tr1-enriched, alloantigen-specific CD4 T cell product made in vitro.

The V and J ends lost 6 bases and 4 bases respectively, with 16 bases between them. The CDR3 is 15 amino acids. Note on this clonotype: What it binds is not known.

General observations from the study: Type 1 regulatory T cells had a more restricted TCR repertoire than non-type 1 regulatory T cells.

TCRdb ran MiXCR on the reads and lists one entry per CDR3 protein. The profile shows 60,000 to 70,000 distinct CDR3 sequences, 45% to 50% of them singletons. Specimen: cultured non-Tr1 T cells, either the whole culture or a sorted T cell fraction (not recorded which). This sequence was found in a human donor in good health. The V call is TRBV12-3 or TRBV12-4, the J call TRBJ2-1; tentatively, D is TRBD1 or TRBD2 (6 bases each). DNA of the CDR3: TGTGCCAGCAGCCCCCAAGGGGGGAGGTACAATGAGCAGTTCTTC. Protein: CASSPQGGRYNEQFF.